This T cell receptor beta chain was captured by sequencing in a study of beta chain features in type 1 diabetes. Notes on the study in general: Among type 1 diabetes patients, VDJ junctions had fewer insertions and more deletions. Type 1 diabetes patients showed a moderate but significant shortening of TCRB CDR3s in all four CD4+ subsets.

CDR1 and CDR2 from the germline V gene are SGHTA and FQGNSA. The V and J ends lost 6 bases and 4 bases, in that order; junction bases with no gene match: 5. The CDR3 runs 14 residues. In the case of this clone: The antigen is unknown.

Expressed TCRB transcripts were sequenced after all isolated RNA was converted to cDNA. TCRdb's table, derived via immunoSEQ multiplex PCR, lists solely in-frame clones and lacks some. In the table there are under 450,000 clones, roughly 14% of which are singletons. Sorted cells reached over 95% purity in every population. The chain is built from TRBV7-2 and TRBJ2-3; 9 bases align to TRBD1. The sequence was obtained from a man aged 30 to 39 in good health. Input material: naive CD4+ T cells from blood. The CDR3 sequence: CASRVGQGADTQYF. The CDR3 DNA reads TGTGCCAGCAGGGTGGGACAGGGCGCAGATACGCAGTATTTT.